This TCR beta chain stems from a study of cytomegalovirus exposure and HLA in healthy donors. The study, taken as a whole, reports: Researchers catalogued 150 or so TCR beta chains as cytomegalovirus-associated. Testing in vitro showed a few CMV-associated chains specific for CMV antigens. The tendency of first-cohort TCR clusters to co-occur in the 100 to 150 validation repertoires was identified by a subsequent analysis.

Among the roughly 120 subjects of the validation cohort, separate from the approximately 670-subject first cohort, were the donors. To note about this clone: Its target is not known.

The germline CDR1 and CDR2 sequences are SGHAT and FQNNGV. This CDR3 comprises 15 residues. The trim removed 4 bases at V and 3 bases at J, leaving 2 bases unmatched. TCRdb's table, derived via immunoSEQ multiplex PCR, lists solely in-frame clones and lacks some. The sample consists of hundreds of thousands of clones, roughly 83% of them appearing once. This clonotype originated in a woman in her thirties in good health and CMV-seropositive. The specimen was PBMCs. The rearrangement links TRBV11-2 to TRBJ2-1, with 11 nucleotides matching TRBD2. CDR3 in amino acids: CASSSSGRNYNEQFF. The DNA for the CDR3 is TGTGCCAGCAGCTCTAGCGGGAGGAACTACAATGAGCAGTTCTTC.